This T cell receptor beta chain was retrieved from a study of post-analysis software for immune sequencing data. Study outcomes and limitations: Those with multiple sclerosis, the patient group, showed significantly lower normalized Chao1 diversity than controls. F measure showed strong co-clustering of same-batch samples. About five TRBV segments occurring more often in patients than controls included TRBV5-6, TRBV5-1 and TRBV20-1.

J lost 3 bases, V lost 3 bases, and 11 bases had no gene match. From germline, CDR1 is DFQATT and CDR2 SNEGSKA (reference sequence). The CDR3 runs 15 residues. This clonotype was detected a few times. Its antigen is unidentified. cDNA libraries for TCR beta contained unique molecular identifiers. MiXCR, run by TCRdb on the PCR reads, gives a single entry per CDR3 protein. The sample lists about 500,000 distinct CDR3 sequences, over 35% occurring once. This receptor was obtained from a girl between 5 and 17 years old with multiple sclerosis. The chain is built from TRBV20-1 and TRBJ2-7; 7 bases align to TRBD1. The sequenced material came from blood. CDR3: CSASTLQGQNYEQYF. CDR3 coding DNA: TGCAGTGCTAGCACACTTCAGGGACAGAACTACGAGCAGTACTTC.